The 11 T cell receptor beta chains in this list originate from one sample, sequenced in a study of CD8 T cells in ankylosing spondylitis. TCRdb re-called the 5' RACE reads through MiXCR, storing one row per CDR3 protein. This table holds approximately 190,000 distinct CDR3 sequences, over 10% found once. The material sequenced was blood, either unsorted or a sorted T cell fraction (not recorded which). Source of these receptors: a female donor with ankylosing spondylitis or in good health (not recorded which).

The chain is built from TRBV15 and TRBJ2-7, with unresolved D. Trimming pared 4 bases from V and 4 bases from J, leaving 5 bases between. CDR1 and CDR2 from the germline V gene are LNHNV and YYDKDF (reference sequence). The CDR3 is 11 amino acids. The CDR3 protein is CATSNLYEQYF. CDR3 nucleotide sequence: TGTGCCACCAGCAACCTATACGAGCAGTACTTC. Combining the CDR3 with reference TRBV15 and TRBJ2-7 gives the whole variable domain DAMVIQNPRYQVTQFGKPVTLSCSQTLNHNVMYWYQQKSSQAPKLLFHYYDKDFNNEADTPDNFQSRRPNTSFCFLDIRSPGLGDTAMYLCATSNLYEQYFGPGTRLTVT.

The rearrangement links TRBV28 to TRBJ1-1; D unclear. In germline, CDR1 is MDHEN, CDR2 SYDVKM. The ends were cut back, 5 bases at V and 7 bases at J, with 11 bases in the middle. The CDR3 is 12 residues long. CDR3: CASSVGAHEAFF. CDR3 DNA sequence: TGTGCCAGCAGTGTGGGTGCCCATGAAGCTTTCTTT.

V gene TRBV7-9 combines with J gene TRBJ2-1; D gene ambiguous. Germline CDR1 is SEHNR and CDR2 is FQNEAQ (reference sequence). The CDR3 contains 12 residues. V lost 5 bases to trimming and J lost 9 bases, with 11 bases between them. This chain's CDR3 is CASSTPAGEQFF. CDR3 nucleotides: TGTGCCAGCAGCACTCCGGCCGGTGAGCAGTTCTTC.

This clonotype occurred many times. CDR3 protein: CASSLLSGNTIYF. DNA of the CDR3: TGTGCCAGCAGCCTTCTTTCTGGAAACACCATATATTTT. The gene calls are TRBV6-1 and TRBJ1-3; D remains ambiguous. Germline-derived CDR1 and CDR2 are MNHNS and SASEGT. The ends were cut back, 6 bases at V and 1 base at J, with 7 bases in the middle. This CDR3 contains 13 residues.

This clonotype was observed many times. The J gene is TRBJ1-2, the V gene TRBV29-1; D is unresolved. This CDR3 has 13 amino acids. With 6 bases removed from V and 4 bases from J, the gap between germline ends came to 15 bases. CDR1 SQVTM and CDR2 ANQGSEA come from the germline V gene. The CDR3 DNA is TGCAGCGTCACAGACCCGGGTGGCTATGGCTACACCTTC. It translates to CSVTDPGGYGYTF.

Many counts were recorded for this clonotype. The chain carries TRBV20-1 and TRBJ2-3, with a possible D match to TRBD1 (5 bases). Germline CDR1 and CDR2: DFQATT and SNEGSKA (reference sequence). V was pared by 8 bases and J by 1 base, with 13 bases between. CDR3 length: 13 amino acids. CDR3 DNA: TGCAGTACAGGAGCCCAGGGCACAGATACGCAGTATTTT. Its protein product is CSTGAQGTDTQYF.

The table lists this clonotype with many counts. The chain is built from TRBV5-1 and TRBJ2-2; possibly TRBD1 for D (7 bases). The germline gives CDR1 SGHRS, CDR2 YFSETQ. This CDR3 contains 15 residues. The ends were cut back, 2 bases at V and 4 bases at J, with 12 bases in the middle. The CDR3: CASSLGGGPTGELFF. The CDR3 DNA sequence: TGCGCCAGCAGCTTAGGAGGGGGCCCCACCGGGGAGCTGTTTTTT. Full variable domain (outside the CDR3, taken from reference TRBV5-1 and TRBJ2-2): KAGVTQTPRYLIKTRGQQVTLSCSPISGHRSVSWYQQTPGQGLQFLFEYFSETQRNKGNFPGRFSGRQFSNSRSEMNVSTLELGDSALYLCASSLGGGPTGELFFGEGSRLTVL.

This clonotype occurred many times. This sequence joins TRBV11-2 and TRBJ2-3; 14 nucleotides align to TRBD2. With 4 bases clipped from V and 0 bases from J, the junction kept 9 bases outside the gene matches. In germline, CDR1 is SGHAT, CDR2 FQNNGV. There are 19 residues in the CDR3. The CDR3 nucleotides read TGTGCCAGCAGCTCAAAAATGGGACTAGCGGGAGCGAGCACAGATACGCAGTATTTT. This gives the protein CASSSKMGLAGASTDTQYF.

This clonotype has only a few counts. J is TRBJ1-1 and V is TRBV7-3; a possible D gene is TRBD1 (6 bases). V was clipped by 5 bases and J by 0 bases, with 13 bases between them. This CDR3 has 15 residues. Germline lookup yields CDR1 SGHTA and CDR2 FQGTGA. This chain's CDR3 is CASSLDSLMNTEAFF. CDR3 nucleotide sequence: TGTGCCAGCAGCCTGGACAGTCTCATGAACACTGAAGCTTTCTTT.

The CDR3 DNA follows: TGTGCCAGCAGTTACCGGACAGTGGGCACTGAAGCTTTCTTT. Translating gives CASSYRTVGTEAFF. The V gene is TRBV6-2 or TRBV6-3, the J gene TRBJ1-1; TRBD1 might be the D (6 bases). The CDR3 has 14 residues. Deletions cut 2 bases from V and 4 bases from J, with 11 bases between. The germline gives CDR1 MNHEY, CDR2 SVGEGT.

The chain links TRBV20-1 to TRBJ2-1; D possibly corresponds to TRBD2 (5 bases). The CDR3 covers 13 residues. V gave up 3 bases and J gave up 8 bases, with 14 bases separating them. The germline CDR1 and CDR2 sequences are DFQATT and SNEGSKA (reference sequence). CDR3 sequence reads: CSARYIAGDEQFF. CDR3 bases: TGCAGTGCTAGGTACATCGCCGGGGATGAGCAGTTCTTC.